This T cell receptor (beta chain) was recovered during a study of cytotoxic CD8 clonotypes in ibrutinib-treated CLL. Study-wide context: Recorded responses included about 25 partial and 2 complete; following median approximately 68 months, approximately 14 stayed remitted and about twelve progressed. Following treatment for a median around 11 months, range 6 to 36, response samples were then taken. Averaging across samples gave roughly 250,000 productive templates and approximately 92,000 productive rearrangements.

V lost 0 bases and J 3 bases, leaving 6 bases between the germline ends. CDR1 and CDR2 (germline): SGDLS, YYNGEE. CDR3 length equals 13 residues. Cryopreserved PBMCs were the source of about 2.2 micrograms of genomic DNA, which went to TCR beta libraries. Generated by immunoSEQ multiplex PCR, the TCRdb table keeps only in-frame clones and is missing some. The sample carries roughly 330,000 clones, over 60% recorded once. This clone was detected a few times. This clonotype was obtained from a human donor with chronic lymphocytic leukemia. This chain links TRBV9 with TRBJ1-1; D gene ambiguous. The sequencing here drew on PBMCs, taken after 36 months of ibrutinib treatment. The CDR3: CASSVDLDTEAFF. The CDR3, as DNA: TGTGCCAGCAGCGTAGATCTGGACACTGAAGCTTTCTTT.